The T cell receptor beta chain under discussion was sequenced for a study of blood T cell repertoires in COVID-19 (dated by TCRdb to 2018 to 2020). Background for the entire study: The collaborator samples originated in the United States, Italy and Spain and spanned the acute and convalescent phases of COVID-19. The material from the prospective study consisted of cDNA or gDNA derived from T cells, B-cell-depleted T cells, or PBMCs. Deeply sampled blood TCRbeta repertoires from subjects exposed to, actively infected with, or recovered from COVID-19 were included in the dataset. The repertoires were released in a freely available public database meant as a resource for research on the immune response to SARS-CoV-2. Samples were obtained from the ongoing ImmuneRACE study (first 160 participants) and from about 1,300 subjects provided by 6 global collaborators. The sample metadata nearly always contained a de-identified subject ID, COVID-19 status, age in years and sex. Where HLA class I and class II types were available, the types were taken from metadata supplied by the sample provider, not from assay-based typing. Results and caveats for the whole study, not just this receptor: The quantity of clinical and demographic metadata differed by source and by participant and was supplied without curation.

Details on this clone: Its antigen is not yet known. No much larger clone exists at a distance of one base, and base qualities are not known.

TCRbeta CDR3 regions were amplified from genomic DNA by means of the immunoSEQ Assay, a bias-controlled multiplex PCR. As for how the authors treated the data: The number of nucleated cells in each sample was estimated by amplification of reference gene primers within the assay. Sequence reads were collapsed and filtered to measure the absolute abundance of every unique TCRbeta CDR3 rearrangement. For each sample, productive Simpson clonality was calculated as the square root of Simpson's diversity index across productive rearrangements. The table comes from immuneACCESS by way of TCRdb, which keeps in-frame sequences with V and J called. Part of the clones is missing from these tables; in studies checked, under half for an unresolved V gene and the rest for unknown reasons. The DNA was the basis for D and trimming; V, J and clone size are from that table. This sample is represented by 100,000 to 150,000 clones; more than 75% of them were singletons. 3.5% to 4.5% of the sample comes from the top ten.

Whole blood was collected in K2EDTA tubes by collaborating institutions according to the institutions' own protocols. For TCRbeta analysis, collaborator samples were shipped as frozen whole blood, as isolated PBMCs, or as DNA extracted from either sample type. For CDR1 and CDR2, the germline V gene lists SNHLY and FYNNEI. The CDR3 holds 16 amino acids from the cysteine to the phenylalanine. The read is trimmed to its CDR3 DNA, 48 bases read in frame from base 1. At the junction V is shortened by 1 base and J by 6 bases; bases outside the gene matches: 3. The sequence was obtained from a man aged 60 to 69 with acute or convalescent COVID-19. Sequencing was done on a sample of peripheral blood. The chain is assembled from TRBV2 and TRBJ2-5; 15 central bases correspond to TRBD2. The sequence in DNA is TGTGCCAGCAGTGAAGGGACTAGCGGGAGGGCGAAGACCCAGTACTTC. The encoded protein is CASSEGTSGRAKTQYF.